Sequencing of this TCR beta chain was carried out in a study of immune cell composition in non-small cell lung cancer. Study-wide findings and caveats: In adenocarcinoma, maximal tumour-associated clone frequency tracked TIL tumour reactivity. Top 10 clone scores and clonality were higher in squamous than adenocarcinoma.

The V and J ends lost 6 bases and 3 bases respectively, with 14 bases between them. Germline V gene sequence: CDR1 MDHEN, CDR2 SYDVKM. There are 14 residues in the CDR3. Note on this clone: Its antigen is unknown.

Using immunoSEQ multiplex PCR, the repertoire was profiled, and TCRdb retains in-frame clones only, with some absent. The sample has around 4,500 clones, 80% to 90% seen once; the top ten hold approximately 9.9%. This rearrangement joins TRBV28 to TRBJ2-5; D uncertain. The sequence was obtained from a human donor with non-small cell lung cancer. Sample: lung tumor tissue. CDR3 residues: CASSPGAGEETQYF. The DNA of the CDR3 is TGTGCCAGCAGCCCCGGCGCAGGTGAAGAGACCCAGTACTTC.